The T cell receptor (beta chain) described here comes from a study of blood T cell repertoires in COVID-19. Profiling relied on immunoSEQ multiplex PCR, and the TCRdb table lists in-frame clones only, not all of them. The table shows hundreds of thousands of clones, with 85% occurring only once. Germline V gene data show CDR1 as MNHEY and CDR2 as SMNVEV (reference sequence). The CDR3 consists of 17 residues. V shed 5 bases, J shed 2 bases, and the junction held 13 bases outside the gene matches. V and J are TRBV27 and TRBJ1-1; 8 bases are a match to TRBD1. This receptor was obtained from a woman under 30 with acute or convalescent COVID-19. Source material: peripheral blood. As DNA, the CDR3 is TGTGCCAGCAGTCCTATTATGGACAGGGCCTACAACACTGAAGCTTTCTTT. It yields the protein CASSPIMDRAYNTEAFF.